The 12 T cell receptor beta chains reported below all come from one sample, sequenced in a study of identical twins. TCRdb itself ran the 5' RACE reads through MiXCR, one entry per CDR3 protein. The table shows fewer than 250,000 distinct CDR3 sequences, with 7% to 8.5% occurring only once. The sample was also reused in another study, on yellow fever vaccine responses in identical twins.

Sequenced: CD8+ T cells sorted from blood. The receptors come from a woman younger than 35 in good health.

The chain links TRBV20-1 to TRBJ2-1; TRBD2 aligns across 7 bases. The CDR3 extends over 15 amino acids. The V gene's germline CDR1 is DFQATT and CDR2 SNEGSKA (reference sequence). V trimming: 0 bases; J trimming: 7 bases; junction bases outside the gene matches: 9. The CDR3: CSARDLAGEENEQFF. CDR3 in DNA: TGCAGTGCTAGAGATCTTGCGGGAGAAGAAAATGAGCAGTTCTTC.

As regards this clonotype: Since a much larger clone is just one base distant, this may be a read error. This chain connects TRBV12-3 or TRBV12-4 to TRBJ2-1, with 11 bases matching TRBD2. With 8 bases clipped from V and 5 bases from J, the junction kept 5 bases outside the gene matches. The CDR3 loop spans 14 amino acids. In DNA, the CDR3 is TGTGCCAGCCTTGTAGCGGGGGGGAACAATGAGCAGTTCTTC. Protein sequence: CASLVAGGNNEQFF.

This clonotype has ten or more counts. The chain carries TRBV10-3 and TRBJ2-7, with 8 bases aligning to TRBD1. There are 16 residues in the CDR3. Germline values: CDR1 ENHRY, CDR2 SYGVKD. The junction had 7 bases not matched to a gene; V was cut back by 0 bases and J by 3 bases. CDR3 sequence (DNA): TGTGCCATCAGTGAGTCGTCGACAGGGGTATACTACGAGCAGTACTTC. This encodes CAISESSTGVYYEQYF.

The rearrangement links TRBV25-1 to TRBJ2-1; D remains unclear. In germline, CDR1 is MGHDK, CDR2 SYGVNS. V was shortened by 1 base and J by 9 bases, with 10 bases between the two germline ends. This CDR3 comprises 13 residues. The CDR3 loop is CASSEFEWTEQFF. CDR3 sequence (DNA): TGTGCCAGCAGTGAATTTGAGTGGACTGAGCAGTTCTTC.

This clonotype turned up a few times. The V gene is TRBV7-6, the J gene TRBJ2-1; D gene uncertain. This CDR3 is built from 12 residues. Germline assignment: CDR1 SGHVS and CDR2 FNYEAQ. The germline V and J ends were trimmed by 4 bases and 16 bases, with 17 bases remaining between them. This CDR3 reads CASSSNDVVVFF. DNA of the CDR3: TGTGCCAGCAGCTCAAACGACGTAGTGGTTTTCTTC. The full variable domain, its missing parts supplied by reference TRBV7-6 and TRBJ2-1, is GAGVSQSPRYKVTKRGQDVALRCDPISGHVSLYWYRQALGQGPEFLTYFNYEAQQDKSGLPNDRFSAERPEGSISTLTIQRTEQRDSAMYRCASSSNDVVVFFGPGTRLTVL.

The chain couples TRBV7-6 to TRBJ2-1; no definite D call. The length of the CDR3 is 14 residues. Germline V gene sequence: CDR1 SGHVS, CDR2 FNYEAQ. V was shortened by 5 bases and J by 0 bases, with 8 bases between the two germline ends. The CDR3 loop reads CASSQYSSYNEQFF. The CDR3, as DNA: TGTGCCAGCAGCCAATATAGCTCCTACAATGAGCAGTTCTTC.

A few counts support this clonotype. The chain has TRBV7-9 and TRBJ1-2, with D unclear. The V end lost 8 bases, the J end lost 6 bases, and 16 bases lay between the germline ends. Per germline, CDR1 SEHNR and CDR2 FQNEAQ (reference sequence). CDR3 length: 13 amino acids. Written as DNA, the CDR3 is TGTGCCAGCTCCTCAGGCCCCACCCATGGCTACACCTTC. Its protein is CASSSGPTHGYTF.

This clonotype was observed a handful of times. The chain is built from TRBV2 and TRBJ2-2, with TRBD1 identical over 10 bases. CDR3 length: 17 residues. Germline CDR1 SNHLY, CDR2 FYNNEI. The V gene end was trimmed by 3 bases and the J gene end by 6 bases; junction bases not matched to a gene: 10. CDR3 in DNA: TGTGCCAGCAGTGAGGACAGGGGGTCGAGTTGGGCCGGGGAGCTGTTTTTT. This sequence encodes CASSEDRGSSWAGELFF.

The chain recombines TRBV18 with TRBJ1-1; TRBD1 aligns across 7 bases. CDR1 is KGHSH and CDR2 is LQKENI in the germline V gene. V gave up 1 base and J gave up 5 bases; unmatched junction bases: 7. This CDR3 has 15 residues. CDR3 residues: CASSPLEGARTEAFF. For the CDR3, the DNA is TGTGCCAGCTCACCACTCGAGGGGGCGAGAACTGAAGCTTTCTTT. The full variable domain, completed using reference TRBV18 and TRBJ1-1, is NAGVMQNPRHLVRRRGQEARLRCSPMKGHSHVYWYRQLPEEGLKFMVYLQKENIIDESGMPKERFSAEFPKEGPSILRIQQVVRGDSAAYFCASSPLEGARTEAFFGQGTRLTVV.

This chain connects TRBV20-1 to TRBJ2-2; a possible D gene is TRBD1 (6 bases). V was pared by 6 bases and J by 7 bases, with 15 bases between. CDR3 length: 13 residues. Germline values: CDR1 DFQATT, CDR2 SNEGSKA (reference sequence). In nucleotides, the CDR3 is TGCAGTGCCAAATCTGGGGACATCGGGGAGCTGTTTTTT. Translation: CSAKSGDIGELFF.

This clonotype was observed many times. The chain couples TRBV28 to TRBJ2-1; D ambiguous. V was clipped by 3 bases and J by 10 bases, with 13 bases between them. Germline V gene lookup returns CDR1 MDHEN and CDR2 SYDVKM. This CDR3 contains 13 residues. DNA of the CDR3: TGTGCCAGCAGTTTGGTCCGTTGGGCAGAGCAGTTCTTC. Translating it yields CASSLVRWAEQFF.

The genes are TRBV11-2 and TRBJ2-3, with 7 bases matching TRBD2. The CDR3 extends over 15 amino acids. In germline, CDR1 is SGHAT, CDR2 FQNNGV. The V gene end was trimmed by 1 base and the J gene end by 4 bases; junction bases not matched to a gene: 5. CDR3 region: CASSLGRGSADTQYF. CDR3 sequence (DNA): TGTGCCAGCAGCTTAGGGCGGGGGAGTGCAGATACGCAGTATTTT.